The present T cell receptor (beta chain) was sequenced within a study of blood T cell repertoires in COVID-19. Study summary: COVID-19 samples from acute and convalescent phases originated in the United States, Italy and Spain. T cells, B-cell-depleted T cells, or PBMCs provided the cDNA or gDNA that served as material.

From germline, CDR1 is MGHDK and CDR2 SYGVNS. Trimming pared 7 bases from V and 3 bases from J, leaving 10 bases between. This CDR3 comprises 12 residues. As handled by the study authors: Amplification from reference gene primers served as the basis for estimated nucleated cell counts. Libraries were prepared by immunoSEQ multiplex PCR; TCRdb keeps only in-frame clonotypes and omits some of them. The DNA was the basis for D and trimming; V, J and clone size are from that table. Here the sample spans about 98,000 clones, 70% to 90% being singletons. This sequence originates from a man aged 35-49 years with active or convalescent COVID-19. The rearrangement joins TRBV25-1 to TRBJ2-7; D gene ambiguous. The sample comprised peripheral blood. CDR3: CASTSGFYEQYF. For the CDR3, the DNA is TGTGCCAGCACCTCAGGTTTCTACGAGCAGTACTTC.